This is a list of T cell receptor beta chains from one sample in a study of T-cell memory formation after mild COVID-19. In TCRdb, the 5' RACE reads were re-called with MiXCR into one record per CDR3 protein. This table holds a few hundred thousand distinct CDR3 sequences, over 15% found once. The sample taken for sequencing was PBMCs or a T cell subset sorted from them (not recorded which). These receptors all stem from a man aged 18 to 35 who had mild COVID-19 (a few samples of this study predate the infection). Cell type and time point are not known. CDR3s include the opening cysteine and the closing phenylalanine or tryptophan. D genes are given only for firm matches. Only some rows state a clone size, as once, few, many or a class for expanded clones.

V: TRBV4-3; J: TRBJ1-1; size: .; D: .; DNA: TGCGCCAGCAGCCAGACTTACCATGAGAACACTGAAGCTTTCTTT; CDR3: CASSQTYHENTEAFF
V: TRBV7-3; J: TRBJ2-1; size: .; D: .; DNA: TGTGCCAGCAGCCTGGGAGGGGGGCTAAACAATGAGCAGTTCTTC; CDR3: CASSLGGGLNNEQFF
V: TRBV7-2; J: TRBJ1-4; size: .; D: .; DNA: TGTGCCAGCAGCTTACGAGGGGGAGGTGGTGAAAAACTGTTTTTT; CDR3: CASSLRGGGGEKLFF
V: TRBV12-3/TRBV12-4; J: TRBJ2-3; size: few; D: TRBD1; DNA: TGTGCCAGCAGTCCGACAGGGGGCACAGATACGCAGTATTTT; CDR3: CASSPTGGTDTQYF
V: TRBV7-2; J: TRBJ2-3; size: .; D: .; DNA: TGTGCCAGCAGCTTAGTCTTGGGTGGGGGCCGCACAGATACGCAGTATTTT; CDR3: CASSLVLGGGRTDTQYF
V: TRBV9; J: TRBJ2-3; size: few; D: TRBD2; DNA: TGTGCCAGCAGCGTAGAGCCTAGCGGGTTAGATACGCAGTATTTT; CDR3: CASSVEPSGLDTQYF
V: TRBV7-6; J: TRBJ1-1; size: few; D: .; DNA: TGTGCCAGCCTCGGCGCCTCGAACACTGAAGCTTTCTTT; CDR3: CASLGASNTEAFF
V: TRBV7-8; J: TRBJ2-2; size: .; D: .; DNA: TGTGCCAGCAGCTTAGCGATAGACTCGGCCCCCACCGGGGAGCTGTTTTTT; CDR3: CASSLAIDSAPTGELFF
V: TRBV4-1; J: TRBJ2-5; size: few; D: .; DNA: TGCGCCAGCAGCCAAGTCCCCGGACAAACCGGGAAGACCCAGTACTTC; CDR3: CASSQVPGQTGKTQYF
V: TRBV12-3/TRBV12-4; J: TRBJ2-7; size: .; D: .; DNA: TGTGCCAGCAGTTTCGTAGGGGAGAACTCCTACGAGCAGTACTTC; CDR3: CASSFVGENSYEQYF
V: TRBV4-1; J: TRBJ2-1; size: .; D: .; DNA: TGCGCCAGCAGCCAAGATAGAAGGGGCGCGAGGAATGAGCAGTTCTTC; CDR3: CASSQDRRGARNEQFF
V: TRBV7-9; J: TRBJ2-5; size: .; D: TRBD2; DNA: TGTGCCAGCAGCGTACCGGGACTAGCGGGGAGGCTTCAAGAGACCCAGTACTTC; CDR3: CASSVPGLAGRLQETQYF
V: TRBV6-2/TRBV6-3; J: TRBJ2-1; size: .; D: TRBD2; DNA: TGTGCCAGCAGTTCCCCGACTAGCGCGTCGTACAATGAGCAGTTCTTC; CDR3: CASSSPTSASYNEQFF
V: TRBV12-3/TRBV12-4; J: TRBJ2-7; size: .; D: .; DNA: TGTGCCAGCAGTTTATTGAGATCTAACGAGCAGTACTTC; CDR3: CASSLLRSNEQYF
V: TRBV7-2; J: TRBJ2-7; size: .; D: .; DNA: TGTGCCAGCAGCCTAACGACCTCCGAGCAGTACTTC; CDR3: CASSLTTSEQYF
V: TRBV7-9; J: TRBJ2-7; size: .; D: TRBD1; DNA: TGTGCCAGCAGCGCGGACAGGACCTACGAGCAGTACTTC; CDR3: CASSADRTYEQYF
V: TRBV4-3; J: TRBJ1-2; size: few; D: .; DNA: TGCGCCAGCAGCCAGCCCAGGATCGTCTCTGGCTACACCTTC; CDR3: CASSQPRIVSGYTF
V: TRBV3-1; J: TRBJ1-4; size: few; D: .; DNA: TGTGCCAGCAGCCAAGGCTCACACCTTGAAAAACTGTTTTTT; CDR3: CASSQGSHLEKLFF
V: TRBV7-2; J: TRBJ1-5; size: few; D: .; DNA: TGTGCCAGCAGCCAAACGTATGGGCCCAATCAGCCCCAGCATTTT; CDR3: CASSQTYGPNQPQHF
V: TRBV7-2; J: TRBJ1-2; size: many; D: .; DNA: TGTGCCAGCAGCCCCAGACAGCCTACTTCCGGCTACACCTTC; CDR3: CASSPRQPTSGYTF
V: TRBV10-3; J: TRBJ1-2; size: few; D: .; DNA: TGTGCCATCAGTGTGGGTGGTAGCTATGGCTACACCTTC; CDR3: CAISVGGSYGYTF
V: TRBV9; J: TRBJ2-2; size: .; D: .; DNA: TGTGCCAGCAGCTGGGTGTCCGGGGAGCTGTTTTTT; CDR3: CASSWVSGELFF
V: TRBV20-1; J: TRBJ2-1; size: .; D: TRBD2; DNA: TGCAGTGCTAGGGGGACTAGCGGGACCTACAATGAGCAGTTCTTC; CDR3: CSARGTSGTYNEQFF
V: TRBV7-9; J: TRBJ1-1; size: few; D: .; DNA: TGTGCCAGCAGACCGGCTCCGGGGACTGAAGCTTTCTTT; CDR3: CASRPAPGTEAFF
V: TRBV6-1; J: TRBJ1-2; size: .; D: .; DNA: TGTGCCAGCAGTGTCCGGTGGGATCCGACTAACTATGGCTACACCTTC; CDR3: CASSVRWDPTNYGYTF
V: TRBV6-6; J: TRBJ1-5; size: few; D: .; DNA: TGTGCCAGCACCCCACGGTGGGGGTTGAGCAATCAGCCCCAGCATTTT; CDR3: CASTPRWGLSNQPQHF
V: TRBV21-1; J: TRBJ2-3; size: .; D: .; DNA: TGTGCCAGCAGCACTCCCGGACTAGCGTCCCAGAATACGCAGTATTTT; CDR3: CASSTPGLASQNTQYF
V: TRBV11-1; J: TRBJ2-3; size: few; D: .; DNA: TGTGCCAGCAGCCGTGCATCAAAGGAGGATACGCAGTATTTT; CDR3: CASSRASKEDTQYF
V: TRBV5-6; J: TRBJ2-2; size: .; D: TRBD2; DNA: TGTGCCAGCAGCTCGACTAGCGGGGGGCCGAACACCGGGGAGCTGTTTTTT; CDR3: CASSSTSGGPNTGELFF
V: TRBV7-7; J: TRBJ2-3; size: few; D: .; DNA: TGTGCCAGCAGCTTAGGGACCCTCGGAGATACGCAGTATTTT; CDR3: CASSLGTLGDTQYF
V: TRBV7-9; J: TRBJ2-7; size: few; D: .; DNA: TGTGCCAGCAGCGTAGGGTTTACCGAGCAGTACTTC; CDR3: CASSVGFTEQYF
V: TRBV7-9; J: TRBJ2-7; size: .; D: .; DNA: TGTGCCAGCAGCTTAGGGACGGCCATCGAGCAGTACTTC; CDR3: CASSLGTAIEQYF